Presented here are 10 T cell receptor beta chains from one specimen sequenced in a study of blood T cells in healthy people across ages. Combining a sample-barcoded 5' primer with a J-beta primer mix, a second PCR ran for roughly 7 to 12 cycles. TCRdb reprocessed the 5' RACE reads via MiXCR and lists one record per CDR3 protein. The sample holds about 1,800,000 distinct CDR3 sequences, about 28% seen once. Specimen: blood. These receptors all come from a woman aged 25-40 years in good health.

The chain uses TRBV20-1 and TRBJ1-2, with TRBD1 matching over 10 bases. There are 16 residues in the CDR3. Germline lookup yields CDR1 DFQATT and CDR2 SNEGSKA (reference sequence). The junction had 5 bases not matched to a gene; V was cut back by 1 base and J by 0 bases. CDR3 amino acids: CSARGGTGEANYGYTF. CDR3 nucleotides: TGCAGTGCTAGAGGAGGGACAGGGGAAGCTAACTATGGCTACACCTTC.

The rearrangement uses TRBV4-1 and TRBJ1-5, with D perhaps matching TRBD1 (5 bases). V shed 4 bases and J shed 1 base, with 14 bases lying between them. Germline CDR1 MGHRA, CDR2 YSYEKL. The CDR3 has 16 amino acids. The CDR3 bases are TGCGCCAGCAGCCCCTTGGGACGGGGGAGCAATCAGCCCCAGCATTTT. This translates into CASSPLGRGSNQPQHF.

This clonotype was recorded at least ten times. This chain uses TRBV7-2 with TRBJ2-7; D gene uncertain. The V gene's germline CDR1 is SGHTA and CDR2 FQGNSA. The CDR3 runs 14 residues. V shed 5 bases and J shed 0 bases, with 11 bases lying between them. CDR3 loop: CASSPYTSSYEQYF. The CDR3 DNA reads TGTGCCAGCAGCCCCTACACGAGCTCCTACGAGCAGTACTTC.

This chain uses TRBV5-1 with TRBJ1-4, with D unclear. Per germline, CDR1 SGHRS and CDR2 YFSETQ. Trimming shortened V by 4 bases and J by 4 bases, and 14 bases separated the two germline ends. This CDR3 has 15 residues. In nucleotides, the CDR3 is TGCGCCAGCAGCAACCAGCCCGGTATTAATGAAAAACTGTTTTTT. Translated: CASSNQPGINEKLFF.

This chain connects TRBV7-9 to TRBJ2-1, with TRBD1 as a possible D gene (6 bases). This CDR3 has 15 residues. V was shortened by 2 bases and J by 6 bases, with 14 bases between the two germline ends. CDR1 is SEHNR and CDR2 is FQNEAQ in the germline V gene (reference sequence). As DNA, the CDR3 is TGTGCCAGCAGCTTATCAGGGGATTTGGGCAATGAGCAGTTCTTC. Its translation is CASSLSGDLGNEQFF.

This clonotype was recorded a few times. V usage is TRBV7-2 and J usage is TRBJ2-7, with 8 positions matching TRBD2. The CDR3 is 15 amino acids. The germline gives CDR1 SGHTA, CDR2 FQGNSA. V trimming: 6 bases; J trimming: 4 bases; junction bases outside the gene matches: 11. This chain's CDR3 is CASRPWGSGEYEQYF. CDR3 nucleotides: TGTGCCAGCAGACCCTGGGGTAGCGGGGAATACGAGCAGTACTTC. Filled out from reference TRBV7-2 and TRBJ2-7, the complete variable domain reads GAGVSQSPSNKVTEKGKDVELRCDPISGHTALYWYRQSLGQGLEFLIYFQGNSAPDKSGLPSDRFSAERTGGSVSTLTIQRTQQEDSAVYLCASRPWGSGEYEQYFGPGTRLTVT.

As for this clonotype: Mismatch with germline at one junction end may stem from a read error. This chain links TRBV7-9 with TRBJ2-1; D not resolved. The germline gives CDR1 SEHNR, CDR2 FQNEAQ (reference sequence). This CDR3 has 14 residues. CDR3 sequence: CTSSFAPPLDEQFF. DNA for the CDR3: TGTACCAGCAGCTTCGCCCCCCCCTTGGATGAGCAGTTCTTC.

This clonotype was counted between two and nine times. The chain has TRBV25-1 and TRBJ2-1, with a tentative D call TRBD2 (6 bases). Germline lookup yields CDR1 MGHDK and CDR2 SYGVNS. Trimming took off 4 bases at V and 8 bases at J, with 18 bases between the two ends. There are 15 residues in the CDR3. The CDR3 here is CASSVRDSKYDEQFF. As DNA, the CDR3 is TGTGCCAGCAGTGTCCGGGACTCAAAGTACGATGAGCAGTTCTTC.

The CDR3 region is CASKRTGGHTEAFF. The CDR3 DNA sequence: TGTGCCAGCAAAAGGACAGGGGGCCATACTGAAGCTTTCTTT. The chain joins TRBV6-5 to TRBJ1-1; 11 positions agree with TRBD1. V shed 7 bases, J shed 5 bases, and the junction held 6 bases outside the gene matches. CDR1 MNHEY and CDR2 SVGAGI come from the germline V gene. The CDR3 has 14 amino acids.

Remarks on this clonotype: Germline is not matched at one junction end, which may reflect a read error. CDR3 in DNA: TGTGTCAGCAGTCAGTCTAACTATGGCTACACCTTC. Protein sequence: CVSSQSNYGYTF. The chain recombines TRBV25-1 with TRBJ1-2; D unclear. Germline CDR1 MGHDK, CDR2 SYGVNS. The CDR3 has 12 residues.